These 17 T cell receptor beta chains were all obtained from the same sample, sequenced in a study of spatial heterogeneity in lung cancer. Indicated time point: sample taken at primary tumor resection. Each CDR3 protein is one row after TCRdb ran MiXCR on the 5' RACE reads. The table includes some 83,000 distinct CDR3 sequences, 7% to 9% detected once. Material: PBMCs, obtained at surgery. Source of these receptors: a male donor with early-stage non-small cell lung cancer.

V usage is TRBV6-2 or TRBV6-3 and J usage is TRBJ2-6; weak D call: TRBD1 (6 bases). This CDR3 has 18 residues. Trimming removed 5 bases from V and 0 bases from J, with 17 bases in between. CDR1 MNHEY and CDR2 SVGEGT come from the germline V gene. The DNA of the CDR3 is TGTGCCAGCAGTCCACAGGGTATCTCGAGCTCTGGGGCCAACGTCCTGACTTTC. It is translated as CASSPQGISSSGANVLTF.

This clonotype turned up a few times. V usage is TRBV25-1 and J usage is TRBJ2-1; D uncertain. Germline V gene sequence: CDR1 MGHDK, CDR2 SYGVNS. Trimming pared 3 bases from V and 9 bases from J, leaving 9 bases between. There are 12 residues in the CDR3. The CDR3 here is CASSDPGREQFF. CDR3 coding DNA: TGTGCCAGCAGTGACCCCGGGCGTGAGCAGTTCTTC.

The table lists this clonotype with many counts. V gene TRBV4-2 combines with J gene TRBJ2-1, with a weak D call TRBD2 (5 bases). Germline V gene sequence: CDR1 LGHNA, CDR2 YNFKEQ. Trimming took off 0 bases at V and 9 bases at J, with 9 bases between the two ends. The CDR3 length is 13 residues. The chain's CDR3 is CASSQESGVEQFF. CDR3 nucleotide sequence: TGTGCCAGCAGCCAAGAAAGCGGAGTTGAGCAGTTCTTC.

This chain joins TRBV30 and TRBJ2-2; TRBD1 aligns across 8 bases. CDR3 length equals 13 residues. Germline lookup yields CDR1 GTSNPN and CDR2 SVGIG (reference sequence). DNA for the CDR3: TGTATGGGGGCAGGGGGCAACACCGGGGAGCTGTTTTTT. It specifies CMGAGGNTGELFF.

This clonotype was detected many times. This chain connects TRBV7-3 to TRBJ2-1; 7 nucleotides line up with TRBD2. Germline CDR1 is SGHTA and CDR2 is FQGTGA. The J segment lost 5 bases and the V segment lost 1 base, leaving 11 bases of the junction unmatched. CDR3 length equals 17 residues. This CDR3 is CASSLSGRDYLHNEQFF. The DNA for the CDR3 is TGTGCCAGCAGCTTAAGTGGGAGGGACTACTTACACAATGAGCAGTTCTTC.

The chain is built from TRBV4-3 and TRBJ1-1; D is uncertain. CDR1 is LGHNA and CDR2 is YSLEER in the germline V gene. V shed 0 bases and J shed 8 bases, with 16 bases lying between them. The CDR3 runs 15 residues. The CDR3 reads CASSQEYQIAGEAFF. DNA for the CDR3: TGCGCCAGCAGCCAAGAGTACCAAATTGCCGGAGAAGCTTTCTTT.

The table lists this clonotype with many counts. The CDR3 loop reads CASSLVNPGLPYEQYF. Here the CDR3 DNA reads TGCGCCAGCAGCTTGGTCAACCCGGGACTACCCTACGAGCAGTACTTC. The genes are TRBV5-1 and TRBJ2-7, with 7 bases identical to TRBD2. The CDR3 runs to 16 residues. With 0 bases clipped from V and 2 bases from J, the junction kept 8 bases outside the gene matches. Looked up from germline, CDR1 is SGHRS and CDR2 is YFSETQ.

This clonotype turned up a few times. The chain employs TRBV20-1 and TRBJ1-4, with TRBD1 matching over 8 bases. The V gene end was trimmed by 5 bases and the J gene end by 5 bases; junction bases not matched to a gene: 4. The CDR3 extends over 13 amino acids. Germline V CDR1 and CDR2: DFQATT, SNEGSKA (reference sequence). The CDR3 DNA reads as TGCAGTGCTGGACAGGGTGCCAATGAAAAACTGTTTTTT. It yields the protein CSAGQGANEKLFF.

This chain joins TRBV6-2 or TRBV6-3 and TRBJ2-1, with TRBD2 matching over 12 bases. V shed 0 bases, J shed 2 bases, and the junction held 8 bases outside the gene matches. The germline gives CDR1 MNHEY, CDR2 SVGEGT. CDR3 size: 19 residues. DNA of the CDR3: TGTGCCAGCAGTTACTCGACTAGCGGGAGCTCCCCTACCTACAATGAGCAGTTCTTC. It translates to CASSYSTSGSSPTYNEQFF.

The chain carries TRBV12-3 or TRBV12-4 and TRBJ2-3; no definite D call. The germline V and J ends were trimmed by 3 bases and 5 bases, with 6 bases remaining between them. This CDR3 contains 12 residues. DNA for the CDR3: TGTGCCAGCAGTTTTCACGAAGATACGCAGTATTTT. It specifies CASSFHEDTQYF.

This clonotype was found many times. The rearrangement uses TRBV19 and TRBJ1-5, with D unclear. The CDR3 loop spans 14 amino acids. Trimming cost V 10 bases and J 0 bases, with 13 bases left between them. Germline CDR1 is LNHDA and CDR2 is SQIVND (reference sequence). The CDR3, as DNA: TGTGCCACATCCAGAGGAAGTAGCAATCAGCCCCAGCATTTT. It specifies CATSRGSSNQPQHF.

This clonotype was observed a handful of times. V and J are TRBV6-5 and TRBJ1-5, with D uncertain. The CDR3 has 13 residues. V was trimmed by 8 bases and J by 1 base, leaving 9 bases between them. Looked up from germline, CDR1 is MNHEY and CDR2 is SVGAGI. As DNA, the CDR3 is TGTGCCAGCGCTAGGAGCAGCAATCAGCCCCAGCATTTT. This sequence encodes CASARSSNQPQHF.

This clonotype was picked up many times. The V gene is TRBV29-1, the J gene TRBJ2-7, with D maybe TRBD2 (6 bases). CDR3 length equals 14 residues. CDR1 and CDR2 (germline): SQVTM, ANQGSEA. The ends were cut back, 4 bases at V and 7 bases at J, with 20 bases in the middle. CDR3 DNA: TGCAGCGTTGGGAGGTCGGGAGATACGGGGGAGCAGTACTTC. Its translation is CSVGRSGDTGEQYF.

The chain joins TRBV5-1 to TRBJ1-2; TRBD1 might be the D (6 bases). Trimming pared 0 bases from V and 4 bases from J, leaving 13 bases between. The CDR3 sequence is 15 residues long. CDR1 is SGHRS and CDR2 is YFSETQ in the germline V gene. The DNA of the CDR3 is TGCGCCAGCAGCTTGGCGGACAGTCTCTCCTATGGCTACACCTTC. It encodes CASSLADSLSYGYTF.

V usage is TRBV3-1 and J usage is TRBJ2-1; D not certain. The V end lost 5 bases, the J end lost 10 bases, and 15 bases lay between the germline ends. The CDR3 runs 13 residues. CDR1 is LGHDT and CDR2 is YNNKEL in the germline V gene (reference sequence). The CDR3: CASSLGANQEQFF. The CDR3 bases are TGTGCCAGCAGCTTAGGAGCAAACCAGGAGCAGTTCTTC.

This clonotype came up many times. The CDR3 region is CASSLSRANTEAFF. The CDR3 DNA sequence: TGTGCCAGCAGCTTATCTAGAGCGAACACTGAAGCTTTCTTT. This chain connects TRBV7-2 to TRBJ1-1; the D is unclear. This CDR3 is built from 14 residues. Trimming removed 2 bases at V and 1 base at J, with 8 bases between. From germline, CDR1 is SGHTA and CDR2 FQGNSA. Complete variable domain (other parts from reference TRBV7-2 and TRBJ1-1): GAGVSQSPSNKVTEKGKDVELRCDPISGHTALYWYRQSLGQGLEFLIYFQGNSAPDKSGLPSDRFSAERTGGSVSTLTIQRTQQEDSAVYLCASSLSRANTEAFFGQGTRLTVV.

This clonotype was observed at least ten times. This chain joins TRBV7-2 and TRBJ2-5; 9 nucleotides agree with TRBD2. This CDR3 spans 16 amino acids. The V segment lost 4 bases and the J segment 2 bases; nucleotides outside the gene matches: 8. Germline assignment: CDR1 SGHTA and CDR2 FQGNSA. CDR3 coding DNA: TGTGCCAGCAGCTCCTTTGAGACTAGCGGACAAGAGACCCAGTACTTC. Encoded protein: CASSSFETSGQETQYF.